This T cell receptor (beta chain) was found in a study of cytomegalovirus exposure and HLA in healthy donors. On this clone itself: What it binds is unknown.

The CDR3 is 14 residues long. Trimming cost V 3 bases and J 5 bases, with 13 bases left between them. Germline V CDR1 and CDR2: MNHEY, SMNVEV (reference sequence). Study results and caveats: As a later analysis showed, a missense DCLRE1C variant was linked to trimming of TCR beta V- and J-genes. Later on, an analysis tied 15,000 or so TCR beta sequences to HLA alleles at 0.05 false discovery rate.

The primer mix had 60 Vbeta and 13 Jbeta primers. Authors' analysis steps: Unique TCR beta chains numbered roughly 83 million in a later analysis, with some 9.9 million shared. The data were produced by immunoSEQ multiplex PCR, yet TCRdb's version contains in-frame clones alone and is incomplete. V and J calls plus clone size are reproduced from that table; the DNA served to infer D and trimming. The sample has over 150,000 clones, approximately 67% seen once; the top ten hold around 4.3%. This TCR came from a woman between 18 and 29 years old in good health and CMV-seropositive. What was sequenced was PBMCs. The chain is built from TRBV27 and TRBJ1-2; a weak D match, TRBD1 (5 bases). The CDR3 reads CASSFAGIKYGYTF. The CDR3 nucleotides read TGTGCCAGCAGTTTTGCAGGGATAAAATATGGCTACACCTTC.